Sequencing of this T cell receptor beta chain was carried out in a study of CD8 T cells in Susac syndrome. The CDR3 has 16 amino acids. Trimming removed 5 bases at V and 0 bases at J, with 15 bases between. Germline values: CDR1 SGHRS, CDR2 YFSETQ. After extraction with the RNeasy kit, about 0.5 to 1 ug of the RNA was reverse transcribed using random hexamers. TCRdb recomputed calls from the immunoSEQ multiplex PCR reads with MiXCR, one row per CDR3 protein. The sample includes around 80,000 distinct CDR3 sequences, roughly 94% of them seen just once. The TCR was taken from a human donor with Susac syndrome. The chain has TRBV5-1 and TRBJ2-4, with a possible D match to TRBD1 (5 bases). Sequenced input: CD8+ T cells from PBMCs. In nucleotides, the CDR3 is TGCGCCAGCAGAGAAAACCTACAGGTAGCCAAAAACATTCAGTACTTC. It is translated as CASRENLQVAKNIQYF.